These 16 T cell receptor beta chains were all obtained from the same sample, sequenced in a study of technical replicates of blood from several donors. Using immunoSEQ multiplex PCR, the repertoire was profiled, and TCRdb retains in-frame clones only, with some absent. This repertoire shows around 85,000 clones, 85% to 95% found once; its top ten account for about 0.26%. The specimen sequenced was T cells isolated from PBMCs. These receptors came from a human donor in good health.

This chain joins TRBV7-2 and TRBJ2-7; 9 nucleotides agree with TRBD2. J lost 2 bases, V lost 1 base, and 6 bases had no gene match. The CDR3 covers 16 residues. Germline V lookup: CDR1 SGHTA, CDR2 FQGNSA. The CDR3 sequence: CASSLGAGGPAYEQYF. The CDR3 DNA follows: TGTGCCAGCAGCTTAGGGGCGGGAGGGCCTGCCTACGAGCAGTACTTC.

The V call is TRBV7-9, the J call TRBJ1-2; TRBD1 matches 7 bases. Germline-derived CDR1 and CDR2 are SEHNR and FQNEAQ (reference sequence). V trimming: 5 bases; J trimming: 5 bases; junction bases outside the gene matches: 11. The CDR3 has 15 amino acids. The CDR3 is CASSGQKQGLYGYTF. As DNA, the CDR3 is TGTGCCAGCAGCGGACAAAAACAGGGGTTGTATGGCTACACCTTC.

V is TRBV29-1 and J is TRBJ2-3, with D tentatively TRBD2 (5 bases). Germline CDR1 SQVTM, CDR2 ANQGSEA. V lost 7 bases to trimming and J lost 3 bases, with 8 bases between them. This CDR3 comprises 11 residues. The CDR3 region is CSAAGTDTQYF. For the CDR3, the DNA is TGCAGCGCCGCGGGTACAGATACGCAGTATTTT.

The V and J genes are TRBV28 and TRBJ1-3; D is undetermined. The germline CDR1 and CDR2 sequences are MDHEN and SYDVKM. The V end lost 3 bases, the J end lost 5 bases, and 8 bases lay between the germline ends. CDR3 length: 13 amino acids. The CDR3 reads CASSFQWRNTIYF. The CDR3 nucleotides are TGTGCCAGCAGTTTTCAGTGGCGAAACACCATATATTTT.

The CDR3 loop is CASSGRVSGFVKYEQYF. In DNA, the CDR3 is TGCGCCAGCAGCGGTCGCGTTTCAGGTTTTGTAAAATACGAGCAGTACTTC. V gene TRBV4-1 combines with J gene TRBJ2-7; no reliable D call. There are 17 residues in the CDR3. CDR1 is MGHRA and CDR2 is YSYEKL in the germline V gene. Trimming left V 5 bases short and J 4 bases short, with 24 bases between.

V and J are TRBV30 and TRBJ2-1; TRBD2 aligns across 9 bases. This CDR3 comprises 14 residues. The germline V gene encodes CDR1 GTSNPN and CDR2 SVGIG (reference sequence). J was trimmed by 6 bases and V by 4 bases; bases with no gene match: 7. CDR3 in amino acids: CAWTGGGASNEQFF. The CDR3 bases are TGTGCCTGGACGGGCGGGGGGGCCTCCAATGAGCAGTTCTTC.

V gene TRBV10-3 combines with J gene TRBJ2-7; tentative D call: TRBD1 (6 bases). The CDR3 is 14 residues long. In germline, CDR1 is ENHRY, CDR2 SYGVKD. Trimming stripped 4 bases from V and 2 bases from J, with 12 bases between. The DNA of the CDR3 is TGTGCCATCAGTGCTGAGACAGGAGCCTACGAGCAGTACTTC. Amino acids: CAISAETGAYEQYF.

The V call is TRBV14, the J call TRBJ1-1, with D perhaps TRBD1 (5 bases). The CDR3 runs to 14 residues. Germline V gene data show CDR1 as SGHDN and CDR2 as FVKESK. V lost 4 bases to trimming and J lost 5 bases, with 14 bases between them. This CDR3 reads CASSRTGGTTEAFF. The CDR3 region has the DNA TGTGCCAGCAGCCGGACCGGGGGGACGACTGAAGCTTTCTTT.

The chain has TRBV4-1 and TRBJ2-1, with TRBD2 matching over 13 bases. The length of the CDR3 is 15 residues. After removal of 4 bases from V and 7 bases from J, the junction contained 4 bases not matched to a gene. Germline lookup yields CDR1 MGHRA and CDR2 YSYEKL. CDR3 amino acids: CASSPLAGGPNEQFF. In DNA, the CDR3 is TGCGCCAGCAGCCCACTAGCGGGAGGGCCAAATGAGCAGTTCTTC.

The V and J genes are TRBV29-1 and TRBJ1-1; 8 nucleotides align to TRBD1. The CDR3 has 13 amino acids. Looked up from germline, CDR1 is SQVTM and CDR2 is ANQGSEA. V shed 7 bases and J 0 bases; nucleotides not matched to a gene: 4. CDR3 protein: CSGDRGLNTEAFF. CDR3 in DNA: TGCAGCGGCGACAGGGGTCTGAACACTGAAGCTTTCTTT.

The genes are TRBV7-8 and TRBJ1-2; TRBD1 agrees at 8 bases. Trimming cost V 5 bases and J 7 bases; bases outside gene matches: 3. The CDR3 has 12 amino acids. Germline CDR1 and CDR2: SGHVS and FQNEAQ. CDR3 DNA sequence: TGTGCCAGCAGCCCCGGGACAGGTGGCTACACCTTC. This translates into CASSPGTGGYTF.

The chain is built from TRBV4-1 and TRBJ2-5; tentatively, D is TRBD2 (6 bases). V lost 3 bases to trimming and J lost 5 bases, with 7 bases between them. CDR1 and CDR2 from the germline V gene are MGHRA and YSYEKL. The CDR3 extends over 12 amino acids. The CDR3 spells CASSQEGETQYF. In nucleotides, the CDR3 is TGCGCCAGCAGCCAGGAGGGGGAGACCCAGTACTTC.

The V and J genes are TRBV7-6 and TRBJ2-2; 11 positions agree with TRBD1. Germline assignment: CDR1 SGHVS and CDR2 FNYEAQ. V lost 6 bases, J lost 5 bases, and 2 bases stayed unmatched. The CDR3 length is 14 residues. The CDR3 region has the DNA TGTGCCAGCAGAGGGACAGGGGGTACCGGGGAGCTGTTTTTT. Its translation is CASRGTGGTGELFF.

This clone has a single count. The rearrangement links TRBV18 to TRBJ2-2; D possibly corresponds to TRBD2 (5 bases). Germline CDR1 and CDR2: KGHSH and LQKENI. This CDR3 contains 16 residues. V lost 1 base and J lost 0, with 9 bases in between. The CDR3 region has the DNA TGTGCCAGCTCACCACTCGAGGGCGCGAACACCGGGGAGCTGTTTTTT. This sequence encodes CASSPLEGANTGELFF.

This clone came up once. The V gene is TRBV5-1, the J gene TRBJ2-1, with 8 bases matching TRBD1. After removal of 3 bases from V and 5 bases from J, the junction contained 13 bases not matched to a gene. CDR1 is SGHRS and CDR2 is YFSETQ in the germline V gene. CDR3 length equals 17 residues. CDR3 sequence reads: CASSSTPGQGVDNEQFF. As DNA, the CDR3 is TGCGCCAGCAGCTCGACCCCCGGACAGGGAGTCGACAATGAGCAGTTCTTC.

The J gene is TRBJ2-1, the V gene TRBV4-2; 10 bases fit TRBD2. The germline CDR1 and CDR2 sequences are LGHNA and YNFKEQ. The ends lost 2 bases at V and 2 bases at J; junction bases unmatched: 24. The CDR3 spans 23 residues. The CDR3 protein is CASSQKRKTPGLASALTYNEQFF. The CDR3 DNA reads TGTGCCAGCAGCCAAAAAAGGAAGACACCGGGACTAGCGTCCGCCCTCACCTACAATGAGCAGTTCTTC.